The 29 T cell receptor beta chains in this list originate from one sample, sequenced in a study of graft-versus-host responses after intestinal transplantation. Clones were sequenced by immunoSEQ multiplex PCR, and TCRdb holds only the in-frame ones, with some missing. In the table there are about 80,000 clones, roughly 91% of which are singletons. These receptors lack a known antigen. The sequencing used unstimulated CD4+ T cells sorted from spleen or lymph node cells, collected before intestinal transplant. The receptors come from a human donor who received an intestinal transplant.

The gene calls are TRBV9 and TRBJ2-7; possible D gene TRBD1, 6 bases. This CDR3 has 15 amino acids. Germline-derived CDR1 and CDR2 are SGDLS and YYNGEE. V lost 4 bases and J 6 bases, leaving 20 bases between the germline ends. The CDR3 is CASSPRDTFGSEQYF. CDR3 bases: TGTGCCAGCAGCCCGAGGGACACGTTTGGGAGCGAGCAGTACTTC.

The J gene is TRBJ2-7, the V gene TRBV7-6; maybe TRBD1 (6 bases). The CDR3 sequence is 15 residues long. Germline V CDR1 and CDR2: SGHVS, FNYEAQ. V shed 2 bases and J shed 2 bases, with 13 bases lying between them. The CDR3 DNA follows: TGTGCCAGCAGCTTAAACAGGGCATTCCCCTACGAGCAGTACTTC. This sequence encodes CASSLNRAFPYEQYF.

The chain has TRBV19 and TRBJ2-7; D is ambiguous. The CDR3 consists of 9 residues. The V gene's germline CDR1 is LNHDA and CDR2 SQIVND (reference sequence). V lost 3 bases and J 12 bases, leaving 6 bases between the germline ends. The CDR3 loop reads CASSITRYF. The CDR3 bases are TGTGCCAGTAGTATTACGCGGTACTTC.

V and J are TRBV5-1 and TRBJ2-7; TRBD1 aligns across 10 bases. With V trimmed by 5 bases and J by 5 bases, 7 bases remained unmatched. CDR3 length equals 14 residues. Per germline, CDR1 SGHRS and CDR2 YFSETQ. DNA of the CDR3: TGCGCCAGCAGATCGGGACAGGGGTGGGACGAGCAGTACTTC. Translation gives CASRSGQGWDEQYF.

The CDR3 bases are TGTGCCAGCAGCTTGGCGGGAGGCGTAGGCTACGAGCAGTACTTC. This encodes CASSLAGGVGYEQYF. This sequence joins TRBV5-4 and TRBJ2-7; 7 bases are a match to TRBD2. There are 15 residues in the CDR3. V dropped 0 bases and J dropped 3; count of bases not matched to a gene: 6. Germline lookup yields CDR1 SGHNT and CDR2 YYREEE (reference sequence).

The chain links TRBV5-6 to TRBJ1-3; 8 bases align to TRBD1. The CDR3 is 16 residues long. Germline CDR1 SGHDT, CDR2 YYEEEE. Trimming at V came to 4 bases and at J to 0 bases, leaving 6 bases not matched to a gene. The CDR3 bases are TGTGCCAGCAGCCCCGGACAGGGCTTCTCTGGAAACACCATATATTTT. It codes for CASSPGQGFSGNTIYF.

The chain links TRBV19 to TRBJ2-5; no clear D. The CDR3 is made up of 16 amino acids. CDR1 is LNHDA, CDR2 SQIVND, per germline (reference sequence). V dropped 3 bases and J dropped 5 bases, with 19 bases sitting between them. Here the CDR3 DNA reads TGTGCCAGTAGTATTAGGTCAGAGCTTGGGCGTGAGACCCAGTACTTC. Its protein product is CASSIRSELGRETQYF.

The rearrangement joins TRBV19 to TRBJ2-7, with a possible D match to TRBD1 (6 bases). The CDR3 loop spans 13 amino acids. With 8 bases removed from V and 6 bases from J, the gap between germline ends came to 17 bases. Germline values: CDR1 LNHDA, CDR2 SQIVND (reference sequence). CDR3 DNA sequence: TGTGCCAGTGGGAACAGGGAGCAGGGCGAGCAGTACTTC. The encoded protein is CASGNREQGEQYF.

J is TRBJ2-3 and V is TRBV10-3, with 10 bases lining up with TRBD2. V lost 4 bases to trimming and J lost 1 base; unmatched junction nucleotides: 5. This CDR3 comprises 16 residues. CDR1 is ENHRY, CDR2 SYGVKD, per germline. The CDR3 sequence: CAISGPTSGGTDTQYF. The CDR3 region has the DNA TGTGCCATCAGTGGGCCCACTAGCGGGGGCACAGATACGCAGTATTTT.

The gene calls are TRBV18 and TRBJ1-1; 7 bases align to TRBD1. Germline V CDR1 and CDR2: KGHSH, LQKENI. The CDR3 covers 13 residues. V lost 2 bases and J lost 4; bases outside the gene matches: 1. The CDR3 protein is CASSPDRVTEAFF. Here the CDR3 DNA reads TGTGCCAGCTCACCAGACAGGGTCACTGAAGCTTTCTTT. Based on the CDR3 plus reference TRBV18 and TRBJ1-1, the full variable domain is NAGVMQNPRHLVRRRGQEARLRCSPMKGHSHVYWYRQLPEEGLKFMVYLQKENIIDESGMPKERFSAEFPKEGPSILRIQQVVRGDSAAYFCASSPDRVTEAFFGQGTRLTVV.

The rearrangement uses TRBV11-2 and TRBJ2-7; 10 positions agree with TRBD1. The junction had 10 bases not matched to a gene; V was cut back by 5 bases and J by 3 bases. Per germline, CDR1 SGHAT and CDR2 FQNNGV. The CDR3 runs to 16 residues. This CDR3 is CASSRRRDRGDYEQYF. Written as DNA, the CDR3 is TGTGCCAGCAGCCGCCGGAGGGACAGGGGAGACTACGAGCAGTACTTC.

The rearrangement links TRBV28 to TRBJ2-7; 10 nucleotides line up with TRBD2. CDR1 is MDHEN, CDR2 SYDVKM, per germline. Trimming took 6 bases from V and 4 from J; bases not matched to a gene: 12. This CDR3 spans 16 amino acids. The CDR3 loop is CASSHLAGERKYEQYF. CDR3 DNA sequence: TGTGCCAGCAGCCATCTAGCGGGAGAAAGGAAGTACGAGCAGTACTTC.

This sequence joins TRBV28 and TRBJ1-1; 9 bases align to TRBD1. The CDR3 covers 15 residues. Trimming at V came to 3 bases and at J to 5 bases, leaving 7 bases not matched to a gene. Germline CDR1 reads MDHEN; CDR2 reads SYDVKM. The CDR3 loop is CASSFGDRVVTEAFF. Here the CDR3 DNA reads TGTGCCAGCAGTTTTGGGGACAGGGTGGTGACTGAAGCTTTCTTT.

The rearrangement uses TRBV5-1 and TRBJ2-1; TRBD2 matches 15 bases. The V and J ends lost 4 bases and 0 bases, in that order; junction bases with no gene match: 8. This CDR3 contains 19 residues. The germline CDR1 and CDR2 sequences are SGHRS and YFSETQ. CDR3 DNA sequence: TGCGCCAGCAGCGCCCCGGGACTAGCGGGGGGCAACTCCTACAATGAGCAGTTCTTC. It yields the protein CASSAPGLAGGNSYNEQFF.

The rearrangement joins TRBV4-1 to TRBJ2-1, with 7 bases that match TRBD2. Germline assignment: CDR1 MGHRA and CDR2 YSYEKL. J gave up 0 bases and V 3 bases, and 5 bases lay outside the gene matches. This CDR3 spans 16 amino acids. The CDR3 here is CASSHPASGSYNEQFF. The CDR3 nucleotides are TGCGCCAGCAGCCATCCAGCTAGCGGCTCCTACAATGAGCAGTTCTTC.

This clone has just a few counts. V usage is TRBV5-1 and J usage is TRBJ2-2, with 8 bases lining up with TRBD1. J was trimmed by 7 bases and V by 4 bases; bases with no gene match: 3. The V gene's germline CDR1 is SGHRS and CDR2 YFSETQ. The CDR3 sequence is 13 residues long. As DNA, the CDR3 is TGCGCCAGCAGCCCAGGGGGCCACGGGGAGCTGTTTTTT. Protein sequence: CASSPGGHGELFF.

The chain employs TRBV19 and TRBJ2-4, with a weak D call TRBD1 (5 bases). The CDR3 is 17 amino acids. Germline-derived CDR1 and CDR2 are LNHDA and SQIVND (reference sequence). Trimming removed 3 bases from V and 0 bases from J, with 15 bases in between. The CDR3 nucleotides read TGTGCCAGTAGTATTTATCGGCAGGGAATAGCCAAAAACATTCAGTACTTC. This translates into CASSIYRQGIAKNIQYF.

The gene calls are TRBV28 and TRBJ1-6; 7 bases map to TRBD1. Germline V gene lookup returns CDR1 MDHEN and CDR2 SYDVKM. The J segment lost 2 bases and the V segment lost 4 bases, leaving 5 bases of the junction unmatched. CDR3 length: 16 residues. CDR3 residues: CASSSNDRAYNSPLHF. The CDR3 region has the DNA TGTGCCAGCAGTTCCAATGACAGGGCCTATAATTCACCCCTCCACTTT.

The chain links TRBV2 to TRBJ2-7, with 7 nucleotides matching TRBD2. Germline CDR1 reads SNHLY; CDR2 reads FYNNEI. This CDR3 has 18 amino acids. V dropped 7 bases and J dropped 0; count of bases not matched to a gene: 18. CDR3 region: CASTPDTLRLANSYEQYF. The CDR3 DNA reads TGTGCCAGCACGCCGGACACACTCAGACTAGCAAACTCCTACGAGCAGTACTTC.

The chain carries TRBV5-4 and TRBJ2-5; TRBD2 matches at 9 bases. Unmatched junction bases numbered 3, after V lost 1 base and J lost 2 bases. CDR1 and CDR2 (germline): SGHNT, YYREEE (reference sequence). The CDR3 extends over 15 amino acids. The CDR3 reads CASSLTSGYQETQYF. DNA for the CDR3: TGTGCCAGCAGCTTGACTAGCGGGTATCAAGAGACCCAGTACTTC.

V and J are TRBV6-5 and TRBJ1-2; 7 nucleotides line up with TRBD1. With 5 bases clipped from V and 4 bases from J, the junction kept 7 bases outside the gene matches. The CDR3 totals 14 residues. Germline lookup yields CDR1 MNHEY and CDR2 SVGAGI. The CDR3 region is CASSDPGQVYGYTF. Here the CDR3 DNA reads TGTGCCAGCAGTGACCCCGGACAGGTCTATGGCTACACCTTC.

This clone came up once. The chain links TRBV7-8 to TRBJ1-1, with D possibly being TRBD1 (6 bases). The CDR3 is 15 residues long. Germline CDR1 reads SGHVS; CDR2 reads FQNEAQ. Trimming shortened V by 3 bases and J by 3 bases, and 14 bases separated the two germline ends. The CDR3, as DNA: TGTGCCAGCAGCTTTAAACAGGGAGGGCACACTGAAGCTTTCTTT. It specifies CASSFKQGGHTEAFF. Full variable domain (outside the CDR3, taken from reference TRBV7-8 and TRBJ1-1): GAGVSQSPRYKVAKRGQDVALRCDPISGHVSLFWYQQALGQGPEFLTYFQNEAQLDKSGLPSDRFFAERPEGSVSTLKIQRTQQEDSAVYLCASSFKQGGHTEAFFGQGTRLTVV.

Notes on this clone: The sample carries other DNA sequences with the same CDR3. The chain employs TRBV5-1 and TRBJ2-3; TRBD2 aligns across 13 bases. J gave up 2 bases and V 4 bases, and 4 bases lay outside the gene matches. This CDR3 has 16 amino acids. CDR1 SGHRS and CDR2 YFSETQ come from the germline V gene. In DNA, the CDR3 is TGCGCCAGCAGCCAAGGACTAGCGGGAGTCACAGATACGCAGTATTTT. It codes for CASSQGLAGVTDTQYF.

V is TRBV28 and J is TRBJ2-7, with D maybe TRBD2 (5 bases). CDR1 is MDHEN and CDR2 is SYDVKM in the germline V gene. The CDR3 extends over 13 amino acids. The CDR3 spells CAVRAGSSYEQYF. CDR3 nucleotides: TGTGCAGTCCGGGCGGGTAGCTCCTACGAGCAGTACTTC. Combining the CDR3 with reference TRBV28 and TRBJ2-7 gives the whole variable domain DVKVTQSSRYLVKRTGEKVFLECVQDMDHENMFWYRQDPGLGLRLIYFSYDVKMKEKGDIPEGYSVSREKKERFSLILESASTNQTSMYLCAVRAGSSYEQYFGPGTRLTVT.

The CDR3 region is CATSAPGTDTQYF. CDR3 nucleotide sequence: TGTGCCACCTCTGCTCCGGGCACAGATACGCAGTATTTT. The rearrangement uses TRBV15 and TRBJ2-3; D ambiguous. Trimming stripped 8 bases from V and 1 base from J, with 10 bases between. Per germline, CDR1 LNHNV and CDR2 YYDKDF (reference sequence). The CDR3 runs 13 residues. The full variable domain, in which reference TRBV15 and TRBJ2-3 provide the parts outside the CDR3, is DAMVIQNPRYQVTQFGKPVTLSCSQTLNHNVMYWYQQKSSQAPKLLFHYYDKDFNNEADTPDNFQSRRPNTSFCFLDIRSPGLGDTAMYLCATSAPGTDTQYFGPGTRLTVL.

The V gene is TRBV7-2, the J gene TRBJ2-3; 8 bases agree with TRBD2. The germline V gene encodes CDR1 SGHTA and CDR2 FQGNSA. Trimming cost V 5 bases and J 4 bases; bases outside gene matches: 17. The CDR3 totals 18 residues. The CDR3 region has the DNA TGTGCCAGCAGCACGCAGATTGGTAGCGGGGTAGGTGCAGATACGCAGTATTTT. Its translation is CASSTQIGSGVGADTQYF.

The chain couples TRBV9 to TRBJ1-1, with D possibly TRBD1 on 6 matching bases. CDR1 is SGDLS, CDR2 YYNGEE, per germline. V was shortened by 1 base and J by 4 bases, with 14 bases between the two germline ends. This CDR3 is built from 15 residues. CDR3 in amino acids: CASSVQGQGSTEAFF. Here the CDR3 DNA reads TGTGCCAGCAGCGTACAGGGGCAGGGAAGCACTGAAGCTTTCTTT.

The chain employs TRBV5-4 and TRBJ1-6; D remains ambiguous. There are 16 residues in the CDR3. V shed 1 base and J shed 8 bases, with 16 bases lying between them. The V gene's germline CDR1 is SGHNT and CDR2 YYREEE (reference sequence). The CDR3 DNA sequence: TGTGCCAGCAGCTTGCATCCTCGGGGATCGGATTCACCCCTCCACTTT. This translates into CASSLHPRGSDSPLHF. The whole variable domain, filled in from reference TRBV5-4 and TRBJ1-6, reads ETGVTQSPTHLIKTRGQQVTLRCSSQSGHNTVSWYQQALGQGPQFIFQYYREEENGRGNFPPRFSGLQFPNYSSELNVNALELDDSALYLCASSLHPRGSDSPLHFGNGTRLTVT.

The J gene is TRBJ2-7, the V gene TRBV7-9, with 10 positions matching TRBD1. Germline lookup yields CDR1 SEHNR and CDR2 FQNEAQ (reference sequence). CDR3 length equals 15 residues. V trimming: 8 bases; J trimming: 7 bases; junction bases outside the gene matches: 14. In DNA, the CDR3 is TGTGCCAGCTCCACCTCCGGGACAGGGGTAGTAGAGCAGTACTTC. Its protein product is CASSTSGTGVVEQYF.